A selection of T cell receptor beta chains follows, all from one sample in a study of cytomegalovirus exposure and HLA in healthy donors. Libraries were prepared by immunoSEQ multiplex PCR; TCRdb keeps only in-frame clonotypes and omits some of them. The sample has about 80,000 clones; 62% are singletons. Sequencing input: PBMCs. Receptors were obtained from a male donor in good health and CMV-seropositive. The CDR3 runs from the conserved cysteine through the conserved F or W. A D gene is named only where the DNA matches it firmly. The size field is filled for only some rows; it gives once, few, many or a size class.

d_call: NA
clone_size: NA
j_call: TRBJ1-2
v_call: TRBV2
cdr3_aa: CASSYTGSPFSYTF
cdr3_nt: TGTGCCAGCAGTTATACAGGGAGCCCTTTTAGCTACACCTTC

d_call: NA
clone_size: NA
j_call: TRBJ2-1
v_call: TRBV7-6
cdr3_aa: CASSFSRSSYNEQFF
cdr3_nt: TGTGCCAGCAGCTTCTCGCGAAGCTCCTACAATGAGCAGTTCTTC

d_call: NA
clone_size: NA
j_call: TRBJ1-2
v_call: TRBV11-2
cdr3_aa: CASSFPQGNRDGYGYTF
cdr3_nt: TGTGCCAGCAGCTTCCCCCAGGGTAACAGGGATGGCTATGGCTACACCTTC

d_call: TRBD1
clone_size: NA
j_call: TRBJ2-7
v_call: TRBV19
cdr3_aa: CASSSQGAEQYF
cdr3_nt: TGTGCCAGTAGTTCCCAGGGGGCCGAGCAGTACTTC

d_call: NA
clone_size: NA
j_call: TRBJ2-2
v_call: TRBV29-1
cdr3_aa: CSAQDTGELFF
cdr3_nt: TGCAGTGCCCAGGATACCGGGGAGCTGTTTTTT

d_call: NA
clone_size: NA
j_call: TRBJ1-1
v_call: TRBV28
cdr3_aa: CASSILGGRTEAFF
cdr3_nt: TGTGCCAGCAGTATCCTGGGGGGGAGGACTGAAGCTTTCTTT

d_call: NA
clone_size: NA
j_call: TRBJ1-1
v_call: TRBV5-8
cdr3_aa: CASSLGPTRLTEAFF
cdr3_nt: TGTGCCAGCAGCTTGGGGCCGACAAGGTTAACTGAAGCTTTCTTT

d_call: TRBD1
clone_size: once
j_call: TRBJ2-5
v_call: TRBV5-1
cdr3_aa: CASSTLGQGQETQYF
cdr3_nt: TGCGCCAGCAGCACCCTTGGACAGGGCCAAGAGACCCAGTACTTC

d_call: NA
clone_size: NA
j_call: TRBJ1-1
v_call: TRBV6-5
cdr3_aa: CASNKIQGRSTEAFF
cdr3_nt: TGTGCCAGCAATAAAATACAGGGTAGGAGCACTGAAGCTTTCTTT

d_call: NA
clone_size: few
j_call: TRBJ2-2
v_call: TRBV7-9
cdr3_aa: CASSSQGIGELFF
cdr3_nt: TGTGCCAGCAGCTCCCAGGGTATCGGGGAGCTGTTTTTT

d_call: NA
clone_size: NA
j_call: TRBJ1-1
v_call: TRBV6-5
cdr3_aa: CASSYSETVPEAFF
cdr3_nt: TGTGCCAGCAGTTACTCGGAGACAGTTCCTGAAGCTTTCTTT

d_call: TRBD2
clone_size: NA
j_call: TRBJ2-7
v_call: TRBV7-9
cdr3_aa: CASSPLGKFTGGPYEQYF
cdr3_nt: TGTGCCAGCAGCCCGCTCGGGAAATTTACGGGAGGGCCCTACGAGCAGTACTTC

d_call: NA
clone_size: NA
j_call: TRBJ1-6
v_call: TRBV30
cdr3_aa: CAWSAAGPGNSPLHF
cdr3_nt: TGTGCCTGGAGCGCAGCAGGGCCGGGCAATTCACCCCTCCACTTT

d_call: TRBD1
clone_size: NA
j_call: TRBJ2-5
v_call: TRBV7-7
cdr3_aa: CASSLGQGKETQYF
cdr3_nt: TGTGCTAGCAGCTTGGGACAGGGAAAGGAGACCCAGTACTTC

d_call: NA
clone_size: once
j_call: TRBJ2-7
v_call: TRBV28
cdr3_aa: CASRDRAISYEQYF
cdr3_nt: TGTGCCAGCAGGGACAGAGCCATCTCCTACGAGCAGTACTTC

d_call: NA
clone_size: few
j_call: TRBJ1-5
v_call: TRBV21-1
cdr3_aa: CASSKGQGEPQHF
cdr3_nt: TGTGCCAGCAGCAAAGGACAGGGAGAGCCCCAGCATTTT

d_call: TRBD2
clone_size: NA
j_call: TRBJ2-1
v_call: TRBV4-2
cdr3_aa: CASSTSGGAGNEQFF
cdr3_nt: TGTGCCAGCAGCACTAGCGGGGGGGCCGGCAATGAGCAGTTCTTC

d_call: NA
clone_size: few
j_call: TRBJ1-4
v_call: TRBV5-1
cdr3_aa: CASRVVSQANEKLFF
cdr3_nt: TGCGCCAGCAGAGTTGTCAGTCAGGCTAATGAAAAACTGTTTTTT

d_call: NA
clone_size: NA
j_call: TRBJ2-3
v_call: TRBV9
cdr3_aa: CASSVTGWPTDTQYF
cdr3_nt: TGTGCCAGCAGCGTAACGGGATGGCCCACAGATACGCAGTATTTT

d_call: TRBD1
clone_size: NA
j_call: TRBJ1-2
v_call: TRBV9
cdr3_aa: CASSDSGTVNYGYTF
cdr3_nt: TGTGCCAGCAGCGATTCCGGGACAGTAAACTATGGCTACACCTTC

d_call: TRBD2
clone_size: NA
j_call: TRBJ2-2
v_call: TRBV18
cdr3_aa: CASSPRGTSGSANTGELFF
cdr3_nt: TGTGCCAGCTCACCACGTGGGACTAGCGGGAGCGCGAACACCGGGGAGCTGTTTTTT

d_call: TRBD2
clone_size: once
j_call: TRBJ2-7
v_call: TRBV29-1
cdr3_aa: CSVSGGRAYEQYF
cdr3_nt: TGCAGCGTGTCAGGCGGGAGGGCCTACGAGCAGTACTTC

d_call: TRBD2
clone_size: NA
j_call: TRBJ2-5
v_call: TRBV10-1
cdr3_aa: CASSGRGISGSFETQYF
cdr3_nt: TGCGCCAGCAGTGGGCGGGGGATTAGCGGGAGCTTTGAGACCCAGTACTTC

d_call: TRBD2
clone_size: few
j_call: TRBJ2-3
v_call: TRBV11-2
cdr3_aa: CASSPWTSPTDTQYF
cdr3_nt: TGTGCCAGCAGCCCCTGGACTAGTCCCACAGATACGCAGTATTTT

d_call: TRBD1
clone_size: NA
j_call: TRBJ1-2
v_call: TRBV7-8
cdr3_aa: CASSSARGPGYGYTF
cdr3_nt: TGTGCCAGCAGCTCCGCCAGGGGGCCTGGCTATGGCTACACCTTC

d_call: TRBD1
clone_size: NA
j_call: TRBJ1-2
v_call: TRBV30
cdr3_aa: CALETTGGRGGYTF
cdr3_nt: TGTGCTCTGGAGACTACAGGGGGCAGGGGTGGCTACACCTTC

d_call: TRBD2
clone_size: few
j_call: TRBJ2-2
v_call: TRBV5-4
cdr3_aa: CASSAGGGLNTGELFF
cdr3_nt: TGTGCCAGCAGCGCCGGGGGGGGCCTTAACACCGGGGAGCTGTTTTTT

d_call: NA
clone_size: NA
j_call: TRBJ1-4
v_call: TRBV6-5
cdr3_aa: CASQQTGSNEKLFF
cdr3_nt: TGTGCCAGCCAACAGACAGGCAGTAATGAAAAACTGTTTTTT

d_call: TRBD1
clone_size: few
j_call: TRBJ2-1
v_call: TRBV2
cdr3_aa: CAKGTGNNEQFF
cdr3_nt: TGTGCCAAGGGGACAGGGAACAATGAGCAGTTCTTC

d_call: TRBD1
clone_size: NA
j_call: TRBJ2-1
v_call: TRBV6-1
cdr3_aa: CASSPRDRNNEQFF
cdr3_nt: TGTGCCAGCAGTCCTCGGGACAGAAACAATGAGCAGTTCTTC

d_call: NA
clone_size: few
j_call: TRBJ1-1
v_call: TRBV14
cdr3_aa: CASSLGGKRYTEAFF
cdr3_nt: TGTGCCAGCAGCTTGGGGGGGAAGAGGTACACTGAAGCTTTCTTT

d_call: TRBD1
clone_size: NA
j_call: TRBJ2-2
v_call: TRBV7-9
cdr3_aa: CASIFGTGNTGELFF
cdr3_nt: TGTGCCAGCATCTTCGGGACAGGCAACACCGGGGAGCTGTTTTTT

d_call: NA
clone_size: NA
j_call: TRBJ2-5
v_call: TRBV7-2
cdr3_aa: CASSLAGTQQEAQYF
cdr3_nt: TGTGCCAGCAGCTTAGCTGGGACACAGCAAGAGGCCCAGTACTTC

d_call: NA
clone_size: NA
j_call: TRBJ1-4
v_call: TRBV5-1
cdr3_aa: CASSLGGLGGEKLFF
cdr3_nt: TGCGCCAGCAGCTTGGGTGGACTGGGGGGTGAAAAACTGTTTTTT

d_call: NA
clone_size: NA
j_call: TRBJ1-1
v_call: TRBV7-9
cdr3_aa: CASSYGDLNTEAFF
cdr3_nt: TGTGCCAGCAGCTACGGGGACTTAAACACTGAAGCTTTCTTT

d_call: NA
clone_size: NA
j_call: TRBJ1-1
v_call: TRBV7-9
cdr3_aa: CASSLARGAGTEAFF
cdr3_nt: TGTGCCAGCAGCTTAGCTCGGGGGGCAGGGACTGAAGCTTTCTTT

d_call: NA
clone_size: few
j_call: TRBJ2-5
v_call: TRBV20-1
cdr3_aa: CSARDLETQYF
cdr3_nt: TGCAGTGCTAGAGATCTGGAGACCCAGTACTTC

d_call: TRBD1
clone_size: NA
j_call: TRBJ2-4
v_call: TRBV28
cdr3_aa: CASSPDRVPLAKNIQYF
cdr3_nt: TGTGCCAGCAGTCCCGACAGGGTACCGCTAGCCAAAAACATTCAGTACTTC

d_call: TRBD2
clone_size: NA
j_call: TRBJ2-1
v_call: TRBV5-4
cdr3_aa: CASSGGGPSPYNEQFF
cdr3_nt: TGTGCCAGCAGCGGCGGGGGGCCCAGCCCTTACAATGAGCAGTTCTTC

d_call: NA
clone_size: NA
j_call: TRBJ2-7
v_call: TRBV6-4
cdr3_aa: CARKVLSQQYF
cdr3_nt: TGTGCCAGGAAAGTCCTAAGCCAGCAGTACTTC

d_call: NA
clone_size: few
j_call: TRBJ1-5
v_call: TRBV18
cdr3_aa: CASSPRGGTSNQPQHF
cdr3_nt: TGTGCCAGCTCACCCCGCGGGGGTACGAGCAATCAGCCCCAGCATTTT

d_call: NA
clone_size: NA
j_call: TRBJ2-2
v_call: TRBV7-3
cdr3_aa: CASSKQTGERTGELFF
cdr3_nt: TGTGCCAGCAGCAAACAGACAGGCGAGCGCACCGGGGAGCTGTTTTTT

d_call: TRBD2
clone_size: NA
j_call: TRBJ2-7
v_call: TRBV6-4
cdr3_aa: CASSEGTSRFYEQYF
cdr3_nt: TGTGCCAGCAGTGAGGGGACTAGCCGCTTCTACGAGCAGTACTTC

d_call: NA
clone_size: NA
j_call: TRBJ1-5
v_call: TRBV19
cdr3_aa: CASSMIRQPQHF
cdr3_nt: TGTGCCAGTAGTATGATTCGGCAGCCCCAGCATTTT

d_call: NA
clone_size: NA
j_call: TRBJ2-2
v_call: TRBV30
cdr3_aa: CAWTDTGELFF
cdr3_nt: TGTGCCTGGACGGACACCGGGGAGCTGTTTTTT

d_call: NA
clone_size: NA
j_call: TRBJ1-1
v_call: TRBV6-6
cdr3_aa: CASSSQRGGTEAFF
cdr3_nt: TGTGCCAGCAGTTCCCAAAGAGGAGGCACTGAAGCTTTCTTT

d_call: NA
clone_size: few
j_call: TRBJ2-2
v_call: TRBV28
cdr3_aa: CASRNGGGYTGELFF
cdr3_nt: TGTGCCAGCAGGAATGGCGGGGGCTACACCGGGGAGCTGTTTTTT

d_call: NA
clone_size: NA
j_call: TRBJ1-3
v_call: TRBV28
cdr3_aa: CASNPKLELGNTIYF
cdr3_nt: TGTGCCAGCAACCCTAAGTTGGAGTTGGGAAACACCATATATTTT